The clone carrying this T cell receptor (beta chain) was counted at least ten times. Its antigen is undetermined. These data are taken from a study of T cells in Graves' hyperthyroidism and ophthalmopathy. General study points: Most clonotypes expanded in the thyroid (above 0.001) were also present in blood.

Amplification yielded TCR beta CDR3 regions, with RNA transcripts as the source. Initially, a first-round RT-PCR of the TCR CDR3 employed the HTBI primer set. Using its own MiXCR run on the multiplex PCR reads, TCRdb lists one record per CDR3 protein. The data show about 500,000 distinct CDR3 sequences, 14% seen once. Graves' hyperthyroidism was deemed stable given no ophthalmopathy progression within 18 months. Subjects aged 18 to 65 presented with newly diagnosed hyperthyroidism of less than 2 months' duration. The PBMCs had their origin in 8.5 to 10 ml of fresh peripheral blood. Germline CDR1 SEHNR, CDR2 FQNEAQ (reference sequence). The CDR3 has 17 residues. V shed 4 bases and J 4 bases; nucleotides not matched to a gene: 7.

The chain recombines TRBV7-9 with TRBJ2-3, with 14 bases identical to TRBD2. The source material was blood. This clonotype originated in a woman under 30 with Graves' hyperthyroidism. In DNA form, the CDR3 reads TGTGCCAGCAGCTCGACTAGCGGGAGGGCCGACGCAGATACGCAGTATTTT. Amino acids: CASSSTSGRADADTQYF.